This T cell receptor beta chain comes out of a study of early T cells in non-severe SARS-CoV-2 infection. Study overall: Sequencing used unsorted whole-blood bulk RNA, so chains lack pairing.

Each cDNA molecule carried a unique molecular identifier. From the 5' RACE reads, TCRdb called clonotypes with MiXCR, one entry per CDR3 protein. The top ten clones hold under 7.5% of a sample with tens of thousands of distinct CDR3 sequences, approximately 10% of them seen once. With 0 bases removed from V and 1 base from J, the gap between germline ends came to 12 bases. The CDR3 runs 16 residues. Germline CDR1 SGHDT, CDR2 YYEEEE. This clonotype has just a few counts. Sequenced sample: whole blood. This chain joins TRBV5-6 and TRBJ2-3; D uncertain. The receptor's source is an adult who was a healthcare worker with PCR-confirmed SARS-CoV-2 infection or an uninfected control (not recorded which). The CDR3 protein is CASSLEFYSRTDTQYF. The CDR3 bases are TGTGCCAGCAGCTTGGAATTTTACAGCCGCACAGATACGCAGTATTTT.